The 11 T cell receptor beta chains given below trace back to one sample, sequenced in a study of cytomegalovirus exposure and HLA in healthy donors. In the PCR, 60 Vbeta and 13 Jbeta primers were used. TCRdb's table, derived via immunoSEQ multiplex PCR, lists solely in-frame clones and lacks some. The data show about 67,000 clones, roughly nine tenths seen once. The sample comprised PBMCs. These receptors all come from a woman aged 30 to 39 in good health and CMV-seropositive.

The rearrangement uses TRBV7-3 and TRBJ2-2; no definite D call. Trimming took off 5 bases at V and 6 bases at J, with 7 bases between the two ends. The CDR3 spans 12 residues. Germline V gene sequence: CDR1 SGHTA, CDR2 FQGTGA. The CDR3 here is CASSPPAGELFF. CDR3 nucleotides: TGTGCCAGCAGCCCCCCCGCCGGGGAGCTGTTTTTT.

J is TRBJ2-3 and V is TRBV5-1; D might be TRBD2 (6 bases). Trimming left V 4 bases short and J 2 bases short, with 20 bases between. There are 17 residues in the CDR3. From germline, CDR1 is SGHRS and CDR2 YFSETQ. The CDR3 DNA follows: TGCGCCAGCAGCACGGGCTTGGGGGACTTTTACACAGATACGCAGTATTTT. Translating it yields CASSTGLGDFYTDTQYF.

The chain joins TRBV27 to TRBJ2-1; 11 positions match TRBD2. The CDR3 consists of 13 residues. Germline CDR1 MNHEY, CDR2 SMNVEV (reference sequence). The J segment lost 7 bases and the V segment lost 6 bases, leaving 2 bases of the junction unmatched. In DNA form, the CDR3 reads TGTGCCAGCAGGAGACTAGCGGGGAATGAGCAGTTCTTC. Protein: CASRRLAGNEQFF.

In its sample, this clone was seen once. V is TRBV7-2 and J is TRBJ1-1; 7 positions agree with TRBD1. The CDR3 is 15 amino acids. Germline CDR1 SGHTA, CDR2 FQGNSA. The trim removed 1 base at V and 2 bases at J, leaving 4 bases unmatched. This chain's CDR3 is CASSLVTGANTEAFF. CDR3 nucleotides: TGTGCCAGCAGCTTAGTTACAGGGGCCAACACTGAAGCTTTCTTT.

This clone was observed a single time. V gene TRBV7-2 combines with J gene TRBJ2-1; 8 bases line up with TRBD2. The CDR3 runs 16 residues. Germline V gene lookup returns CDR1 SGHTA and CDR2 FQGNSA. Trimming removed 5 bases from V and 3 bases from J; junction bases left unmatched: 9. CDR3 sequence (DNA): TGTGCCAGCAGCCGTTCGAGCGGGAGTGGCTACAATGAGCAGTTCTTC. It codes for CASSRSSGSGYNEQFF.

The V gene is TRBV19, the J gene TRBJ2-5; 11 nucleotides line up with TRBD1. V lost 4 bases and J lost 4; bases outside the gene matches: 2. This CDR3 has 14 amino acids. Germline CDR1 is LNHDA and CDR2 is SQIVND (reference sequence). Written as DNA, the CDR3 is TGTGCCAGTAGTAGGGGACAGGGGGGAGAGACCCAGTACTTC. Its protein is CASSRGQGGETQYF.

The chain has TRBV12-5 and TRBJ1-4, with TRBD1 matching 9 bases. The CDR3 consists of 16 residues. The trim removed 6 bases at V and 0 bases at J, leaving 5 bases unmatched. Germline V gene data show CDR1 as LGHNT and CDR2 as FRNRAP. The CDR3 region is CASGWGQGATNEKLFF. The CDR3 region has the DNA TGTGCTAGTGGCTGGGGACAGGGAGCAACTAATGAAAAACTGTTTTTT.

The rearrangement joins TRBV29-1 to TRBJ1-2, with TRBD1 matching over 11 bases. CDR1 and CDR2 (germline): SQVTM, ANQGSEA. V was pared by 4 bases and J by 8 bases, with 6 bases of the junction left unmatched. The CDR3 loop spans 13 amino acids. The CDR3 loop reads CSVGGQGARGYTF. The CDR3 coding sequence is TGCAGCGTTGGAGGACAGGGGGCGCGGGGCTACACCTTC.

In nucleotides, the CDR3 is TGTGCCAGCAGTTTCGTCGGGGAAGAGACCCAGTACTTC. It translates to CASSFVGEETQYF. The chain recombines TRBV27 with TRBJ2-5, with D perhaps TRBD2 (5 bases). The CDR3 extends over 13 amino acids. Trimming stripped 3 bases from V and 3 bases from J, with 8 bases between. The germline V gene encodes CDR1 MNHEY and CDR2 SMNVEV (reference sequence).

The chain joins TRBV29-1 to TRBJ2-7; TRBD2 is a possible D gene (6 bases). Trimming removed 4 bases from V and 3 bases from J, with 13 bases in between. The CDR3 totals 13 residues. CDR1 is SQVTM and CDR2 is ANQGSEA in the germline V gene. CDR3 residues: CSVGTSLNYEQYF. The CDR3 nucleotides are TGCAGCGTTGGAACTAGCCTAAACTACGAGCAGTACTTC.

The J gene is TRBJ2-2, the V gene TRBV5-1; 12 bases fit TRBD2. Germline trimming cut 1 base from V and 4 bases from J; bases unmatched to any gene: 11. This CDR3 is 19 amino acids long. CDR1 is SGHRS and CDR2 is YFSETQ in the germline V gene. CDR3 region: CASSLRTSGTPGSTGELFF. The CDR3 DNA reads as TGCGCCAGCAGCTTGAGGACTAGCGGGACCCCGGGTAGCACCGGGGAGCTGTTTTTT.